Each of the 27 T cell receptor beta chains below was sequenced from the same sample in a study of memory CD4+ T cells and cytomegalovirus serostatus. The sort gate was single viable CD3+CD4+CD8-CD45RO+ cells for memory CD4+ T cells. The method was immunoSEQ multiplex PCR; TCRdb's version includes in-frame clones alone and lacks a portion of them. The sample has 50,000 to 75,000 clones, 82% seen once. What was sequenced was memory CD4+ T cells from blood. These receptors came from an adult in good health and CMV-seronegative.

This chain links TRBV19 with TRBJ1-1; D may be TRBD1 (6 bases). The germline gives CDR1 LNHDA, CDR2 SQIVND (reference sequence). The germline V and J ends were trimmed by 10 bases and 0 bases, with 15 bases remaining between them. The CDR3 runs 14 residues. CDR3 loop: CATRPGHMNTEAFF. DNA for the CDR3: TGTGCCACGCGCCCGGGACATATGAACACTGAAGCTTTCTTT.

The V and J genes are TRBV7-6 and TRBJ1-6; 7 bases are a match to TRBD1. V lost 5 bases, J lost 8 bases, and 0 bases stayed unmatched. CDR3 size: 12 residues. Germline assignment: CDR1 SGHVS and CDR2 FNYEAQ. The CDR3 region is CASSGQDSPLHF. CDR3 nucleotide sequence: TGTGCCAGCAGCGGACAGGATTCACCCCTCCACTTT.

The V gene is TRBV11-3, the J gene TRBJ2-1; tentatively, D is TRBD2 (6 bases). The CDR3 spans 13 residues. Germline lookup yields CDR1 SGHNT and CDR2 YENEEA. Trimming stripped 0 bases from V and 8 bases from J, with 8 bases between. The CDR3 loop is CASSLEAGHEQFF. The DNA of the CDR3 is TGTGCCAGCAGCTTAGAGGCGGGACATGAGCAGTTCTTC.

Here the CDR3 reads CATSSQGLATVAEAFF. Written as DNA, the CDR3 is TGTGCCACCAGCAGCCAGGGGTTGGCCACTGTCGCTGAAGCTTTCTTT. The chain links TRBV15 to TRBJ1-1; TRBD1 might be the D (6 bases). This CDR3 region has 16 residues. Trimming shortened V by 3 bases and J by 6 bases, and 20 bases separated the two germline ends. Looked up from germline, CDR1 is LNHNV and CDR2 is YYDKDF (reference sequence).

The rearrangement uses TRBV6-6 and TRBJ2-1; TRBD1 agrees at 9 bases. The CDR3 has 15 amino acids. The ends lost 6 bases at V and 2 bases at J; junction bases unmatched: 5. The germline CDR1 and CDR2 sequences are MNHNY and SVGAGI (reference sequence). CDR3 loop: CASSLRDRAYNEQFF. DNA for the CDR3: TGTGCCAGCAGCCTCCGGGACAGGGCCTACAATGAGCAGTTCTTC.

This sequence joins TRBV5-1 and TRBJ1-6, with a tentative D call TRBD1 (5 bases). The CDR3 runs 17 residues. The V end was cut by 0 bases, the J end by 3 bases, with 13 bases between. Germline CDR1 SGHRS, CDR2 YFSETQ. CDR3 protein: CASSLGLLGDYNSPLHF. The CDR3 DNA is TGCGCCAGCAGCTTGGGTCTTCTGGGGGACTATAATTCACCCCTCCACTTT.

The chain links TRBV10-2 to TRBJ2-7; 14 bases match TRBD2. This CDR3 is built from 14 residues. Germline CDR1 and CDR2: WSHSY and SAAADI. Germline trimming cut 6 bases from V and 6 bases from J; bases unmatched to any gene: 4. The CDR3 reads CASRPGTSGSEQYF. The CDR3 bases are TGCGCCAGCAGGCCCGGGACTAGCGGGAGCGAGCAGTACTTC.

The J gene is TRBJ1-3, the V gene TRBV14; D unclear. The CDR3 is 16 amino acids. V was shortened by 1 base and J by 4 bases, with 14 bases between the two germline ends. Germline CDR1 SGHDN, CDR2 FVKESK. The chain's CDR3 is CASSQVRGRLGNTIYF. The CDR3 DNA sequence: TGTGCCAGCAGCCAAGTGAGAGGTCGCCTAGGAAACACCATATATTTT.

The chain has TRBV30 and TRBJ1-1, with 10 bases that match TRBD1. Trimming took 4 bases from V and 1 from J; bases not matched to a gene: 3. Germline CDR1 reads GTSNPN; CDR2 reads SVGIG (reference sequence). CDR3 length: 14 amino acids. The CDR3 here is CAWKRDRGNTEAFF. DNA for the CDR3: TGTGCCTGGAAAAGGGACAGGGGGAACACTGAAGCTTTCTTT.

This clone occurred once. The gene calls are TRBV6-1 and TRBJ1-1; a possible D gene is TRBD1 (6 bases). Germline V gene lookup returns CDR1 MNHNS and CDR2 SASEGT. The CDR3 length is 12 residues. V gave up 7 bases and J gave up 10 bases, with 16 bases separating them. CDR3 nucleotide sequence: TGTGCCAGCAACACGGACAGACTACTAGCTTTCTTT. This translates into CASNTDRLLAFF.

The V call is TRBV1, the J call TRBJ2-1; the listed D gene, TRBD2, was not tested against the DNA. TRBV1 represents a pseudogene. The CDR3 extends over 17 amino acids. The CDR3 bases are TGCACCAGCAGCCAACGGACCGGGACTCCCGACGGGGGTGAGCAGTTCTTC. Its translation: CTSSQRTGTPDGGEQFF.

This clone appeared a few times. The rearrangement uses TRBV30 and TRBJ1-1; D remains ambiguous. Germline loops: CDR1 GTSNPN, CDR2 SVGIG (reference sequence). Trimming left V 3 bases short and J 11 bases short, with 13 bases between. CDR3 length: 11 residues. As DNA, the CDR3 is TGTGCCTGGAGCGTTGGGTGGGCCGCTTTCTTT. This encodes CAWSVGWAAFF. Combining the CDR3 with reference TRBV30 and TRBJ1-1 gives the whole variable domain SQTIHQWPATLVQPVGSPLSLECTVEGTSNPNLYWYRQAAGRGLQLLFYSVGIGQISSEVPQNLSASRPQDRQFILSSKKLLLSDSGFYLCAWSVGWAAFFGQGTRLTVV.

The chain links TRBV20-1 to TRBJ1-2, with a tentative D call TRBD1 (5 bases). This CDR3 has 11 amino acids. The germline CDR1 and CDR2 sequences are DFQATT and SNEGSKA (reference sequence). V dropped 6 bases and J dropped 8 bases, with 13 bases sitting between them. The CDR3 nucleotides are TGCAGTGCGTGGCGCGGGGACGGCTACACCTTC. Amino acids: CSAWRGDGYTF.

This clone was detected a few times. The chain uses TRBV6-1 and TRBJ2-2; D is unresolved. Trimming shortened V by 8 bases and J by 7 bases, and 20 bases separated the two germline ends. CDR1 and CDR2 (germline): MNHNS, SASEGT. The CDR3 is 15 residues long. The CDR3 DNA reads as TGTGCCAGCCTCTCGTCCAGGAATGAGTACGGGGAGCTGTTTTTT. This codes for CASLSSRNEYGELFF.

This chain connects TRBV28 to TRBJ1-1; D is undetermined. Germline V CDR1 and CDR2: MDHEN, SYDVKM. The CDR3 has 14 residues. V was shortened by 7 bases and J by 0 bases, with 12 bases between the two germline ends. CDR3 region: CASKVVTMNTEAFF. Written as DNA, the CDR3 is TGTGCCAGCAAAGTGGTAACAATGAACACTGAAGCTTTCTTT.

The V gene is TRBV27, the J gene TRBJ1-6; 7 positions agree with TRBD1. Germline V CDR1 and CDR2: MNHEY, SMNVEV (reference sequence). This CDR3 has 21 amino acids. V lost 6 bases to trimming and J lost 1 base; unmatched junction nucleotides: 21. The CDR3 coding sequence is TGTGCCAGCAGCCTTATAGGACCCTGGCGCCGACAGGGTTCCTATAATTCACCCCTCCACTTT. It codes for CASSLIGPWRRQGSYNSPLHF.

The gene calls are TRBV4-2 and TRBJ1-1; perhaps TRBD1 as D (5 bases). The V end was cut by 2 bases, the J end by 3 bases, with 13 bases between. Germline CDR1 reads LGHNA; CDR2 reads YNFKEQ. This CDR3 comprises 15 residues. The CDR3 protein is CASSQIGGRDTEAFF. In nucleotides, the CDR3 is TGTGCCAGCAGCCAAATCGGGGGACGGGACACTGAAGCTTTCTTT.

This chain connects TRBV6-5 to TRBJ1-1, with TRBD1 identical over 7 bases. The CDR3 consists of 14 residues. V lost 6 bases, J lost 0 bases, and 4 bases stayed unmatched. Looked up from germline, CDR1 is MNHEY and CDR2 is SVGAGI. The CDR3 DNA reads TGTGCCAGCAGCCCACAGGGGTTGAACACTGAAGCTTTCTTT. It encodes CASSPQGLNTEAFF.

The genes are TRBV9 and TRBJ2-2, with unresolved D. The CDR3 runs to 14 residues. Per germline, CDR1 SGDLS and CDR2 YYNGEE. V was clipped by 2 bases and J by 1 base, with 6 bases between them. The CDR3 spells CASSVVGNTGELFF. Here the CDR3 DNA reads TGTGCCAGCAGCGTGGTCGGGAACACCGGGGAGCTGTTTTTT.

The J gene is TRBJ2-2, the V gene TRBV15; 11 bases map to TRBD2. V shed 7 bases, J shed 0 bases, and the junction held 1 base outside the gene matches. The CDR3 extends over 15 amino acids. Germline loops: CDR1 LNHNV, CDR2 YYDKDF (reference sequence). DNA for the CDR3: TGTGCCACCACTAGCGGGAGGACGAACACCGGGGAGCTGTTTTTT. As protein: CATTSGRTNTGELFF.

The rearrangement links TRBV28 to TRBJ1-3; D is unclear. Germline V gene sequence: CDR1 MDHEN, CDR2 SYDVKM. This CDR3 has 13 residues. The V and J ends lost 1 base and 2 bases respectively, with 3 bases between them. CDR3 residues: CASSLLPGNTIYF. In DNA form, the CDR3 reads TGTGCCAGCAGTTTATTACCTGGAAACACCATATATTTT.

This chain connects TRBV28 to TRBJ2-1; 9 bases align to TRBD2. The CDR3 is 16 amino acids. From germline, CDR1 is MDHEN and CDR2 SYDVKM. The V gene end was trimmed by 3 bases and the J gene end by 6 bases; junction bases not matched to a gene: 9. The CDR3 nucleotides are TGTGCCAGCAGTTTCCCTAGCGGGATAGGGCGCAATGAGCAGTTCTTC. Protein product: CASSFPSGIGRNEQFF.

This clone has just a few counts. The chain is built from TRBV11-2 and TRBJ2-6; D is possibly TRBD2 (5 bases). This CDR3 is built from 16 residues. Between the trimmed V and J ends, which lost 7 bases and 2 bases, there was a span of 15 bases. Germline V gene sequence: CDR1 SGHAT, CDR2 FQNNGV. CDR3 sequence (DNA): TGTGCCAGCACCCCTCTTCGGGGAGCTGGGGCCAACGTCCTGACTTTC. Translating it yields CASTPLRGAGANVLTF.

V and J are TRBV28 and TRBJ1-5; D gene ambiguous. The V gene lost 2 bases and the J gene lost 6 bases, with 11 bases spanning the gap. The germline CDR1 and CDR2 sequences are MDHEN and SYDVKM. The CDR3 is 14 amino acids. The CDR3 is CASSLPAGTQPQHF. CDR3 DNA: TGTGCCAGCAGTTTACCGGCAGGTACTCAGCCCCAGCATTTT.

This clone appeared a few times. The chain employs TRBV5-1 and TRBJ1-3; D is unclear. Germline loops: CDR1 SGHRS, CDR2 YFSETQ. The CDR3 extends over 17 amino acids. The V gene lost 4 bases and the J gene lost 0 bases, with 17 bases spanning the gap. The CDR3 sequence: CASSPVAGILSGNTIYF. The CDR3 DNA is TGCGCCAGCAGCCCCGTGGCGGGGATACTCTCTGGAAACACCATATATTTT.

The genes are TRBV5-4 and TRBJ1-2, with a possible D match to TRBD1 (5 bases). CDR1 is SGHNT, CDR2 YYREEE, per germline (reference sequence). This CDR3 region has 14 residues. V dropped 5 bases and J dropped 6 bases, with 17 bases sitting between them. For the CDR3, the DNA is TGTGCCAGCAGGCCAGTGGGGGGAGGAGATGGCTACACCTTC. Translation gives CASRPVGGGDGYTF.

The rearrangement links TRBV7-3 to TRBJ1-1; D is perhaps TRBD1 (6 bases). This CDR3 contains 14 residues. Germline-derived CDR1 and CDR2 are SGHTA and FQGTGA. The germline V and J ends were trimmed by 5 bases and 5 bases, with 15 bases remaining between them. The CDR3 sequence: CASSLGTPGTEAFF. The DNA of the CDR3 is TGTGCCAGCAGCCTCGGGACACCGGGGACTGAAGCTTTCTTT.